At least ten counts were recorded for the clone carrying this TCR beta chain. No antigen is known for it. CDR1 and CDR2 (germline): DFQATT, SNEGSKA (reference sequence). This CDR3 has 12 amino acids. The V segment lost 5 bases and the J segment 9 bases; nucleotides outside the gene matches: 3. This entry belongs to a study of T-cell reconstitution after alpha-beta-depleted transplantation in children. Overall study findings and caveats: Diversity of TCRbeta at day 60 was high in some patients, arising from surviving recipient T cells and thymic progenitors.

Researchers prepared the TCRbeta library using unique molecular identifiers, the study reports. TCRdb reprocessed the PCR reads via MiXCR and lists one record per CDR3 protein. The table includes 600,000 to 700,000 distinct CDR3 sequences, 10% to 15% detected once. This specimen consisted of PBMCs, obtained before TCRalphabeta/CD19-depleted stem cell transplant. This rearrangement joins TRBV20-1 to TRBJ2-1, with 11 positions matching TRBD2. This TCR was sampled from a girl aged 2 to 10 with congenital amegakaryocytic thrombocytopenia, due to receive a stem cell transplant. CDR3 DNA sequence: TGCAGTGCTGCTAGCGGGAGGCTTGAGCAGTTCTTC. It encodes CSAASGRLEQFF.